This is a list of T cell receptor beta chains from one sample in a study of cytomegalovirus exposure and HLA in healthy donors. The method was immunoSEQ multiplex PCR; TCRdb's version includes in-frame clones alone and lacks a portion of them. The profile shows under 130,000 clones, less than 80% of them singletons. The material sequenced was PBMCs. The receptors here all came from a man aged 25 to 40 in good health and CMV-seronegative. Each CDR3 is given with its conserved first and last residue. A D gene is named only where the DNA matches it firmly. Clone size is shown for a subset of rows, as once, few, many or a class of expanded clone.

j_call v_call d_call clone_size cdr3_aa cdr3_nt
TRBJ1-5 TRBV28 TRBD1 NA CASSSGQGNNQPQHF TGTGCCAGCAGTTCGGGACAGGGGAATAATCAGCCCCAGCACTTT
TRBJ2-2 TRBV2 TRBD1 NA CASSAKPGGTGELFF TGTGCCAGCAGTGCAAAGCCAGGGGGCACCGGGGAGCTGTTTTTT
TRBJ2-7 TRBV18 NA NA CASSPSRNEQYF TGTGCCAGCTCACCGTCTAGAAACGAGCAGTACTTC
TRBJ1-2 TRBV28 TRBD1 NA CASSLRGHGYTF TGTGCCAGCAGTTTGAGGGGGCATGGCTACACCTTC
TRBJ2-5 TRBV30 NA NA CAWSPGIEETQYF TGTGCCTGGAGTCCAGGTATTGAAGAGACCCAGTACTTC
TRBJ2-2 TRBV5-4 TRBD1 few CASSHGTGVVVGELFF TGTGCCAGCAGCCATGGGACAGGCGTAGTCGTCGGGGAGCTGTTTTTT
TRBJ1-5 TRBV9 TRBD1 NA CASSVTGSNQPQHF TGTGCCAGCAGCGTGACAGGGTCCAATCAGCCCCAGCATTTT
TRBJ1-1 TRBV11-2 TRBD1 NA CASSPTGTNTEAFF TGTGCCAGCAGCCCGACAGGGACGAACACTGAAGCTTTCTTT
TRBJ2-1 TRBV5-1 NA few CASSETLGSSYNEQFF TGCGCCAGCAGCGAGACACTAGGGAGCTCCTACAATGAGCAGTTCTTC
TRBJ2-7 TRBV11-2 TRBD1 NA CASSTRTGDEQYF TGTGCCAGCAGCACCCGGACAGGGGACGAGCAGTACTTC
TRBJ1-2 TRBV5-1 TRBD1 NA CASSLRDSSGYTF TGCGCCAGCAGCTTAAGGGACAGCAGCGGCTACACCTTC
TRBJ2-7 TRBV30 NA NA CAWSLRGLEQYF TGTGCCTGGAGCCTCCGCGGGCTCGAGCAGTACTTC
TRBJ1-1 TRBV7-2 NA NA CASSYNAGKPYTEAFF TGTGCCAGCAGTTACAACGCAGGGAAGCCCTACACTGAAGCTTTCTTT
TRBJ2-2 TRBV28 NA NA CATQRDMNTGELFF TGTGCCACTCAGCGGGACATGAACACCGGGGAGCTGTTTTTT
TRBJ2-1 TRBV18 NA NA CASSGWTGKNEQFF TGTGCCAGCTCAGGGTGGACCGGGAAAAATGAGCAGTTCTTC